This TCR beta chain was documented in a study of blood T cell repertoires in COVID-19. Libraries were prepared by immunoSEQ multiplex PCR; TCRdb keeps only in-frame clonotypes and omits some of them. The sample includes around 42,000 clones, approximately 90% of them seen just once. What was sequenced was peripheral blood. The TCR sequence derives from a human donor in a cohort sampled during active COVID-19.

The CDR3 DNA reads TGCGCCAGCAGCCAAGACAGAGGAAACACCATATATTTT. Its translation is CASSQDRGNTIYF. The chain couples TRBV4-1 to TRBJ1-3; D is unresolved. Deletions cut 0 bases from V and 4 bases from J, with 4 bases between. Looked up from germline, CDR1 is MGHRA and CDR2 is YSYEKL. The CDR3 extends over 13 amino acids.